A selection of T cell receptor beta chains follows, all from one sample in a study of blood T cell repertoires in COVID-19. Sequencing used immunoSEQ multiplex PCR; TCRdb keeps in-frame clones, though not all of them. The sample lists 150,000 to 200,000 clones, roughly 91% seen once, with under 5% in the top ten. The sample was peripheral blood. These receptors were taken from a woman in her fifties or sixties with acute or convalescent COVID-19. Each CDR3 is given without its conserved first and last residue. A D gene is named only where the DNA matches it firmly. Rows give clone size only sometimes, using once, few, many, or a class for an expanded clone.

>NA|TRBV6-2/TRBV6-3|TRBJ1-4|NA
ASSLHEKLF
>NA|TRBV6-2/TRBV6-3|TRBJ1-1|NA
ASSYPQAGGKGNTEAF
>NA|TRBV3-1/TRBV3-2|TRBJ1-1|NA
ASSRNRAGTEAF
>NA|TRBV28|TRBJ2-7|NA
ASSFVVRAYEQY
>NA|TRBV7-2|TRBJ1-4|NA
ASSLSRGATNEKLF
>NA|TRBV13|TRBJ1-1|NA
ASSPGGTEAF
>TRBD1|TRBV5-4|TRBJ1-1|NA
ASSPLRTGENTEAF
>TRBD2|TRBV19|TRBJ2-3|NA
ASRTSGGAGTQY
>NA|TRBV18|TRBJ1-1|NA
ASSPGDTEAF
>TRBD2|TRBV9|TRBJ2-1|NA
ASSVGRGGSYNEQF
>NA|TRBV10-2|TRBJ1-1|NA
ASSEFTGNTEAF
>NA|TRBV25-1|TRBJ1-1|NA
ASSDEGLAF
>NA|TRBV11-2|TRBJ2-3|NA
ASSLDRTDTQY
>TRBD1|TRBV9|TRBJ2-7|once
ASSVGGQGFHEQY
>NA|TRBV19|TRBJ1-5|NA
ASSIGGGSNQPQH
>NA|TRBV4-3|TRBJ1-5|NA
ASSQSNTNQPQH
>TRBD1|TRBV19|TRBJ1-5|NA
ATQGQGQQPQH
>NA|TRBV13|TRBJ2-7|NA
ASSGPGTYEQY
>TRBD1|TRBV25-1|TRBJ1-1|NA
ASNLGQANTEAF
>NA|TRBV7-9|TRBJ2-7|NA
ASSRISTHHEQY
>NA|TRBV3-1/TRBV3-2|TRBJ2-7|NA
ASSQVFGRTGPTQQGHEQY
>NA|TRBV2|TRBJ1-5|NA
ASSPEGFGNQPQH
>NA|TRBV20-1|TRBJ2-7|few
SASTGKQY
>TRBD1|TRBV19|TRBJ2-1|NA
ASSIDSLTGGAYNEQF
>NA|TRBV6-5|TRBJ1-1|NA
ASSYSGRGSTEAF
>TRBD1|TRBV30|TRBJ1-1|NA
AWSVQGLTEAF
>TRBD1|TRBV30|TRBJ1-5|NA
AWSVPGTGHQPQH
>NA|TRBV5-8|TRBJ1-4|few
ASSFIQWPFATNEKLF
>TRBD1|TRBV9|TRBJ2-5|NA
ASSAGTGVVTQY
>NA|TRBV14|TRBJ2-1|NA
ASSQGRGSYNEQF
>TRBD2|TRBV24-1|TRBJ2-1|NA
ATSEGLAGGLGAYNEQF
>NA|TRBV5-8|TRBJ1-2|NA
ASSPDSYGYT
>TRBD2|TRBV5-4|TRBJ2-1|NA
ASSLASGGYNEQF
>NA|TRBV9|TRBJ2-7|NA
ASSVGSQGSAEQY
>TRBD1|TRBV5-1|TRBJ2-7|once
ASKDRGSGLRSYEQY
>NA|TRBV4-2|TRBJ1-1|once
ASSLTEMNTEAF
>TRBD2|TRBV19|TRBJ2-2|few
ASSTYSGRARRTGELF
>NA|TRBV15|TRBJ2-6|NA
ATSRDQQVRHSGANVLT
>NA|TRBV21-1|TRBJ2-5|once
ASSGYLYFSGGPETQY
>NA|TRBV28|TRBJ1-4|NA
ASSILGGGFEKLF
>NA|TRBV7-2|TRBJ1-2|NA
ASSLRGSGVSDGYT
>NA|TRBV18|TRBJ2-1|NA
ASSLDDRYNEQF
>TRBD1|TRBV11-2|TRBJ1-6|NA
ASSSPRDRVNSPLH
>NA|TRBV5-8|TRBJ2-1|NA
ASSLGSSYNEQF
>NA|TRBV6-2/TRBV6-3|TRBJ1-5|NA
ASSYLTGPQH
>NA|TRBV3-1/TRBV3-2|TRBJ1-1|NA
ASSLRMGAEAF
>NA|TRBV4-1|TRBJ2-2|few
ASSQERGIDTGELF
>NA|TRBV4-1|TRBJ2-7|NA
ASSQGMNQVPYEQY